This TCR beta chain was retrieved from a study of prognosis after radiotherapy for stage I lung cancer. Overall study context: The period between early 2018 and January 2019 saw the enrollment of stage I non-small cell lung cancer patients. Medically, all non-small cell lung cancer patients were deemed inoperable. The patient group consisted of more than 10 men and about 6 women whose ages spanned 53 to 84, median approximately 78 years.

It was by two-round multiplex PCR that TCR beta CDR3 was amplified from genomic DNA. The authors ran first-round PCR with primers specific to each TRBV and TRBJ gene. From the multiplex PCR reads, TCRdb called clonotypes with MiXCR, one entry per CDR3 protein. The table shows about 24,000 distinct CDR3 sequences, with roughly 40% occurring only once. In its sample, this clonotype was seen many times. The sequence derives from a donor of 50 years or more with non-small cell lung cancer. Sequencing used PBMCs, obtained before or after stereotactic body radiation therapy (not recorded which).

The CDR3 DNA follows: TGTGCCAGCAGTGAATCAGGGACAGGGGTCACTGAAGCTTTCTTT. Its protein is CASSESGTGVTEAFF. The rearrangement uses TRBV25-1 and TRBJ1-1, with 10 bases identical to TRBD1. The length of the CDR3 is 15 residues. Germline V gene lookup returns CDR1 MGHDK and CDR2 SYGVNS. Trimming removed 1 base from V and 4 bases from J; junction bases left unmatched: 3.